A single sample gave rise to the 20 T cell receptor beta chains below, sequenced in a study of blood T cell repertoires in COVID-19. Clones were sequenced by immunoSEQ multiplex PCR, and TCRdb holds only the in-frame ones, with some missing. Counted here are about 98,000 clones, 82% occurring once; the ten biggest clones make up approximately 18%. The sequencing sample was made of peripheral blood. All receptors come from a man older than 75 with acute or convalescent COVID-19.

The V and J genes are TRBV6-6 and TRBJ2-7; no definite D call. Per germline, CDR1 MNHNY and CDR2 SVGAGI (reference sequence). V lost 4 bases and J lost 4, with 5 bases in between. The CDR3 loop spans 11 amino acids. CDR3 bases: TGTGCCAGCAGTTTTCGGTACGAGCAGTACTTC. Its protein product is CASSFRYEQYF.

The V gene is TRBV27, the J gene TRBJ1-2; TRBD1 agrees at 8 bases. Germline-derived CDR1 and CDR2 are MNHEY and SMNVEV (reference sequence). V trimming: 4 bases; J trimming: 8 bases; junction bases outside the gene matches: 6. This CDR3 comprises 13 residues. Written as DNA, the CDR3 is TGTGCCAGCAGTTCGACAGGGACAGGCGGCTACACCTTC. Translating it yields CASSSTGTGGYTF.

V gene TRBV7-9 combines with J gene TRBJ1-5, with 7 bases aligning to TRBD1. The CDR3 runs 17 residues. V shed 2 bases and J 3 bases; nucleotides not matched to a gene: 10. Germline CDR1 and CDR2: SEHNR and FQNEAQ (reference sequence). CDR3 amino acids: CASSLPPGQNYNQPQHF. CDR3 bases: TGTGCCAGCAGCTTACCCCCGGGACAGAACTACAATCAGCCCCAGCATTTT.

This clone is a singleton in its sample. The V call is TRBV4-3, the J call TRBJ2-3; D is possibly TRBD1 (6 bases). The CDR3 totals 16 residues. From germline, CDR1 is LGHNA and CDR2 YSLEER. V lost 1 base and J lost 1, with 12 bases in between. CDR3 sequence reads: CASSQGGPPGTDTQYF. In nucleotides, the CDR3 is TGCGCCAGCAGCCAAGGGGGGCCTCCTGGCACAGATACGCAGTATTTT.

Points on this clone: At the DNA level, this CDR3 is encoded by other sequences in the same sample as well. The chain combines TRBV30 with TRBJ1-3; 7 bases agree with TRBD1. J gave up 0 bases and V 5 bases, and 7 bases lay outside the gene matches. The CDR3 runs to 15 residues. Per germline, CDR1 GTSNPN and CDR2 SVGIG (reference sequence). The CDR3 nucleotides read TGTGCCTGGTCCCGGGACAGCGGCTCTGGAAACACCATATATTTT. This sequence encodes CAWSRDSGSGNTIYF. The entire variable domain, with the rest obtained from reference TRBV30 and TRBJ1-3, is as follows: SQTIHQWPATLVQPVGSPLSLECTVEGTSNPNLYWYRQAAGRGLQLLFYSVGIGQISSEVPQNLSASRPQDRQFILSSKKLLLSDSGFYLCAWSRDSGSGNTIYFGEGSWLTVV.

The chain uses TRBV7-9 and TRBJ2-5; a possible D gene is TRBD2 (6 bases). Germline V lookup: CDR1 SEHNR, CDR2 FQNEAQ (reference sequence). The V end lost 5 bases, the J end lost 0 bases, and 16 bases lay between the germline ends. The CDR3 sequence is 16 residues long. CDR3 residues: CASSLSGTRYQETQYF. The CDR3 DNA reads TGTGCCAGCAGCCTCTCCGGGACTCGGTACCAAGAGACCCAGTACTTC.

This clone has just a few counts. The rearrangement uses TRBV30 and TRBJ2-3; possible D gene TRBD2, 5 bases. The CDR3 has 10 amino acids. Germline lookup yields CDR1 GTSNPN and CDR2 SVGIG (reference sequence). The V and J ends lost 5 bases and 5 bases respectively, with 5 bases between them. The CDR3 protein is CAWGLDTQYF. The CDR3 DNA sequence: TGTGCCTGGGGACTAGATACGCAGTATTTT.

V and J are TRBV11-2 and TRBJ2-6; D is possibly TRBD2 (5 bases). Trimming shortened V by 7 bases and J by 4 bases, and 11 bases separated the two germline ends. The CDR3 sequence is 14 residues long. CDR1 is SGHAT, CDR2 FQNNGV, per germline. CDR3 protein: CASNHGGGANVLTF. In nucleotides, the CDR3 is TGTGCCAGCAACCATGGCGGGGGGGCCAACGTCCTGACTTTC. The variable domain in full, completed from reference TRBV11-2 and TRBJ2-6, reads EAGVAQSPRYKIIEKRQSVAFWCNPISGHATLYWYQQILGQGPKLLIQFQNNGVVDDSQLPKDRFSAERLKGVDSTLKIQPAKLEDSAVYLCASNHGGGANVLTFGAGSRLTVL.

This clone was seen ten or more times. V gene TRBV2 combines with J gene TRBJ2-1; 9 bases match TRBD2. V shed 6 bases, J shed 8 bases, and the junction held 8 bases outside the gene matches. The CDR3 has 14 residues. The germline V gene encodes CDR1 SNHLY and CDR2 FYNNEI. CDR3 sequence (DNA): TGTGCCAGCAGCTGGCGGGGGGGCTCCCATGAGCAGTTCTTC. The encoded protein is CASSWRGGSHEQFF.

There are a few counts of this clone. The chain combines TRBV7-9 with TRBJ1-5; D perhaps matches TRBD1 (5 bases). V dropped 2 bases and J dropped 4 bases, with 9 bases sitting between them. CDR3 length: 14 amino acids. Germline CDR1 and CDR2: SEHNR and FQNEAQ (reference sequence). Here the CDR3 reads CASSLPGGNQPQHF. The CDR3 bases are TGTGCCAGCAGCTTACCGGGGGGGAATCAGCCCCAGCATTTT.

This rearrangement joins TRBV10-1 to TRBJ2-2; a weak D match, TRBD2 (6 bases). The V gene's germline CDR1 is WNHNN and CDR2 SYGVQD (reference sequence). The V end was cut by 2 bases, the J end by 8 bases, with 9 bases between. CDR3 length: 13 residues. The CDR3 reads CASSEGLAGELFF. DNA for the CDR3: TGCGCCAGCAGTGAGGGGCTAGCGGGGGAGCTGTTTTTT.

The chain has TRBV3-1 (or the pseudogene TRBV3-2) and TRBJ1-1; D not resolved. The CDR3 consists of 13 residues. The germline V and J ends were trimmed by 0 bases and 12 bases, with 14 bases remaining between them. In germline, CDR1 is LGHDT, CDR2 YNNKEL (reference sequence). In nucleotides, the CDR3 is TGTGCCAGCAGCCAAGAGGCCACAGCCAGAACTTTCTTT. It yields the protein CASSQEATARTFF.

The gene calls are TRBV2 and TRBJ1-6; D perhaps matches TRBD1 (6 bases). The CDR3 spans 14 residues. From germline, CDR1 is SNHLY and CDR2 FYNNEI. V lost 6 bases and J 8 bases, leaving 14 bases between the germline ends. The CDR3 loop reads CASSSRDTYSPLHF. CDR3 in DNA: TGTGCCAGCAGCAGCCGGGACACATATTCACCCCTCCACTTT.

The DNA for the CDR3 is TGTGCCAGCAGTTCTAGCGGGAGGAGGTACAATGAGCAGTTCTTC. Translation gives CASSSSGRRYNEQFF. This chain uses TRBV6-5 with TRBJ2-1, with 11 bases matching TRBD2. Germline CDR1 MNHEY, CDR2 SVGAGI. CDR3 size: 15 residues. Trimming removed 4 bases from V and 4 bases from J; junction bases left unmatched: 3.

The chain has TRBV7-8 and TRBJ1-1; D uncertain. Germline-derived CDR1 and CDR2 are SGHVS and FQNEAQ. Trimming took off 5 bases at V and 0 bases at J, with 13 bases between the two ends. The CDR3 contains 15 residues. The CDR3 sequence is CASSPKGDLNTEAFF. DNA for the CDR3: TGTGCCAGCAGCCCCAAGGGAGACTTGAACACTGAAGCTTTCTTT. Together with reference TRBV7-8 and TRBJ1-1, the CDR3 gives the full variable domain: GAGVSQSPRYKVAKRGQDVALRCDPISGHVSLFWYQQALGQGPEFLTYFQNEAQLDKSGLPSDRFFAERPEGSVSTLKIQRTQQEDSAVYLCASSPKGDLNTEAFFGQGTRLTVV.

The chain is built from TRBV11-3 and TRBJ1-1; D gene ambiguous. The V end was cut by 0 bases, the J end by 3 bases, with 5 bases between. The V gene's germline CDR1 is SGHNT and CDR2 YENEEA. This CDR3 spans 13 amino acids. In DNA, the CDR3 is TGTGCCAGCAGCTTAGATCTGTACACTGAAGCTTTCTTT. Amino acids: CASSLDLYTEAFF.

The CDR3, as DNA: TGTGCCAGCAGCTTAGGCAGGGCAGATACGCAGTATTTT. Residues: CASSLGRADTQYF. The gene calls are TRBV7-2 and TRBJ2-3; D possibly corresponds to TRBD1 (5 bases). Germline CDR1 and CDR2: SGHTA and FQGNSA. The CDR3 is 13 amino acids. The V end lost 1 base, the J end lost 4 bases, and 6 bases lay between the germline ends.

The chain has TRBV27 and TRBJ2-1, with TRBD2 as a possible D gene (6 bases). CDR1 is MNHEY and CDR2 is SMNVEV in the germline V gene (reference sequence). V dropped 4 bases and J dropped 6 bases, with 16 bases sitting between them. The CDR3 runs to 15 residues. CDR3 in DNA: TGTGCCAGCAGTTCCGGGACTCCAACCCCCAATGAGCAGTTCTTC. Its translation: CASSSGTPTPNEQFF.

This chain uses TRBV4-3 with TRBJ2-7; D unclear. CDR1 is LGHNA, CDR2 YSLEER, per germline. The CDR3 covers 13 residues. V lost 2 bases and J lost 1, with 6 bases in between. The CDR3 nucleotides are TGCGCCAGCAGCCAATACCAGTCCTACGAGCAGTACTTC. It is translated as CASSQYQSYEQYF.

The CDR3 DNA is TGCGCCAGCCGTAGACAGCAGAACACCGGGGAGCTGTTTTTT. The encoded protein is CASRRQQNTGELFF. The chain carries TRBV10-1 and TRBJ2-2, with D possibly TRBD1 on 5 matching bases. V dropped 8 bases and J dropped 1 base, with 11 bases sitting between them. Germline-derived CDR1 and CDR2 are WNHNN and SYGVQD (reference sequence). The CDR3 runs to 14 residues.